Each of the 13 T cell receptor beta chains below was sequenced from the same sample in a study of blood T cell repertoires in COVID-19. This table comes from immunoSEQ multiplex PCR, and its TCRdb copy is limited to in-frame clones, with some not included. This sample yields 50,000 to 60,000 clones, of which 87% are seen a single time; 3% to 4% belongs to the top ten. Sequencing was performed on peripheral blood. The receptors were sampled from a man aged 35 to 55 with COVID-19, enrolled during active disease.

Regarding this clone: One junction end disagrees with the germline gene, perhaps due to a read error. This sequence joins TRBV6-1 and TRBJ1-1; D unclear. The CDR3 totals 12 residues. From germline, CDR1 is MNHNS and CDR2 SASEGT. CDR3 nucleotides: TGTGCCAGCAGTGAGGGGAGGCCGCCCCCGGAGTTT. Encoded protein: CASSEGRPPPEF.

This chain connects TRBV10-3 to TRBJ2-1; 12 nucleotides line up with TRBD2. The germline CDR1 and CDR2 sequences are ENHRY and SYGVKD. There are 17 residues in the CDR3. The junction had 14 bases not matched to a gene; V was cut back by 4 bases and J by 10 bases. In DNA, the CDR3 is TGTGCCATCAGTGGGGGTACCCGACTAGCGGGAGTATGGGAGCAGTTCTTC. Amino acid sequence: CAISGGTRLAGVWEQFF.

The V gene is TRBV3-1 (or the pseudogene TRBV3-2), the J gene TRBJ2-2, with 7 bases that match TRBD1. Germline CDR1 LGHDT, CDR2 YNNKEL (reference sequence). V lost 9 bases and J lost 1; bases outside the gene matches: 8. The CDR3 runs to 15 residues. The CDR3 spells CASYNRGQNTGELFF. As DNA, the CDR3 is TGTGCCAGTTACAACAGGGGCCAGAACACCGGGGAGCTGTTTTTT.

This chain joins TRBV5-1 and TRBJ1-2; D call uncertain. Per germline, CDR1 SGHRS and CDR2 YFSETQ. The CDR3 spans 18 residues. With 0 bases removed from V and 8 bases from J, the gap between germline ends came to 26 bases. The CDR3 DNA follows: TGCGCCAGCAGCTTGGTACTTCCGGGAGCTGGAATTTATGCGGGCTACACCTTC. Amino acids: CASSLVLPGAGIYAGYTF. Together with reference TRBV5-1 and TRBJ1-2, the CDR3 gives the full variable domain: KAGVTQTPRYLIKTRGQQVTLSCSPISGHRSVSWYQQTPGQGLQFLFEYFSETQRNKGNFPGRFSGRQFSNSRSEMNVSTLELGDSALYLCASSLVLPGAGIYAGYTFGSGTRLTVV.

The chain employs TRBV19 and TRBJ2-5, with 7 positions matching TRBD2. The CDR3 totals 17 residues. Unmatched junction bases numbered 21, after V lost 9 bases and J lost 5 bases. In germline, CDR1 is LNHDA, CDR2 SQIVND (reference sequence). The CDR3 is CASLTTSIEYGGETQYF. The CDR3 DNA is TGTGCCAGCCTCACTACCTCGATCGAGTACGGGGGGGAGACCCAGTACTTC.

The chain employs TRBV29-1 and TRBJ2-1; 8 bases map to TRBD2. The CDR3 consists of 16 residues. Germline CDR1 SQVTM, CDR2 ANQGSEA. Germline trimming cut 2 bases from V and 6 bases from J; bases unmatched to any gene: 12. The CDR3 loop reads CSVESPGGVLGNEQFF. As DNA, the CDR3 is TGCAGCGTTGAAAGCCCCGGGGGGGTCTTGGGCAATGAGCAGTTCTTC.

V gene TRBV4-2 combines with J gene TRBJ1-5, with D possibly TRBD1 on 5 matching bases. Trimming stripped 0 bases from V and 1 base from J, with 13 bases between. Germline V gene data show CDR1 as LGHNA and CDR2 as YNFKEQ. The CDR3 is made up of 17 amino acids. The CDR3 here is CASSQDLGALSNQPQHF. In DNA form, the CDR3 reads TGTGCCAGCAGCCAAGATCTAGGGGCATTAAGCAATCAGCCCCAGCATTTT.

This clone was detected only once. CDR3 amino acids: CATTDRGYGTEAFF. CDR3 nucleotide sequence: TGTGCCACCACGGACAGGGGATATGGCACTGAAGCTTTCTTT. The V gene is TRBV6-5, the J gene TRBJ1-1, with 9 bases aligning to TRBD1. The CDR3 has 14 residues. Trimming removed 10 bases from V and 4 bases from J; junction bases left unmatched: 10. Germline V gene lookup returns CDR1 MNHEY and CDR2 SVGAGI.

This clone was seen just once. This rearrangement joins TRBV3-1 (or the pseudogene TRBV3-2) to TRBJ2-1, with 8 bases aligning to TRBD2. Germline V CDR1 and CDR2: LGHDT, YNNKEL (reference sequence). Trimming at V came to 0 bases and at J to 9 bases, leaving 13 bases not matched to a gene. The CDR3 has 17 amino acids. CDR3 in amino acids: CASSQDLTGGPHSEQFF. In DNA, the CDR3 is TGTGCCAGCAGCCAAGATTTGACGGGAGGGCCGCACAGTGAGCAGTTCTTC.

The J gene is TRBJ2-3, the V gene TRBV2, with a tentative D call TRBD1 (6 bases). The germline V gene encodes CDR1 SNHLY and CDR2 FYNNEI. CDR3 length: 13 residues. Deletions cut 5 bases from V and 7 bases from J, with 13 bases between. Written as DNA, the CDR3 is TGTGCCAGCAGTCGGACAGAGGGGAATACGCAGTATTTT. Amino acids: CASSRTEGNTQYF. Full variable domain (outside the CDR3, taken from reference TRBV2 and TRBJ2-3): EPEVTQTPSHQVTQMGQEVILRCVPISNHLYFYWYRQILGQKVEFLVSFYNNEISEKSEIFDDQFSVERPDGSNFTLKIRSTKLEDSAMYFCASSRTEGNTQYFGPGTRLTVL.

The chain employs TRBV2 and TRBJ1-2; D remains ambiguous. Germline V gives CDR1 SNHLY, CDR2 FYNNEI. Trimming removed 9 bases from V and 6 bases from J, with 23 bases in between. The CDR3 has 15 amino acids. The CDR3 loop is CARATRRTGRDGYTF. The CDR3 region has the DNA TGTGCCAGGGCGACCAGACGCACGGGGAGAGATGGCTACACCTTC.

This clone was counted once. The genes are TRBV24-1 and TRBJ1-2; D is possibly TRBD1 (5 bases). Per germline, CDR1 KGHDR and CDR2 SFDVKD. Between the trimmed V and J ends, which lost 6 bases and 6 bases, there was a span of 7 bases. This CDR3 spans 11 amino acids. The CDR3 DNA reads TGTGCCACCAGTTCCAGGGATGGCTACACCTTC. This codes for CATSSRDGYTF.

This clone has only one observation. The chain uses TRBV19 and TRBJ1-5; 7 bases are shared with TRBD1. This CDR3 is 15 amino acids long. V shed 6 bases, J shed 0 bases, and the junction held 5 bases outside the gene matches. The germline V gene has CDR1 LNHDA and CDR2 SQIVND (reference sequence). The CDR3: CASRNRGNSNQPQHF. The CDR3 nucleotides read TGTGCCAGTAGAAACAGGGGTAATAGCAATCAGCCCCAGCATTTT.